This T cell receptor (beta chain) comes out of a study of cytomegalovirus exposure and HLA in healthy donors. Study-wide results and limits: Earlier analysis found most TCR beta V segments productive about 87% or about 30% of the time. For most subjects, TCR beta sequences were reported to predict HLA-A and HLA-B alleles with accuracy.

A word on this clone: Its antigen is currently unknown.

Amplification used 60 Vbeta primers and 13 Jbeta primers. Measured with immunoSEQ multiplex PCR; TCRdb has only the in-frame clones, and not every one. The table lists some 120,000 clones, over 70% of them singletons, with 3% to 4% in the top ten. The sequence came from a man aged 18 to 29 in good health and CMV-seropositive. The sample consisted of PBMCs.

The CDR3 nucleotides are TGTGCCAGCAGCTTATCTTTAGAGGAAAAACTGTTTTTT. Translated: CASSLSLEEKLFF. The chain links TRBV7-9 to TRBJ1-4; unclear D gene. The CDR3 is 13 residues long. The V gene lost 2 bases and the J gene lost 8 bases, with 9 bases spanning the gap. Germline V gives CDR1 SEHNR, CDR2 FQNEAQ (reference sequence).